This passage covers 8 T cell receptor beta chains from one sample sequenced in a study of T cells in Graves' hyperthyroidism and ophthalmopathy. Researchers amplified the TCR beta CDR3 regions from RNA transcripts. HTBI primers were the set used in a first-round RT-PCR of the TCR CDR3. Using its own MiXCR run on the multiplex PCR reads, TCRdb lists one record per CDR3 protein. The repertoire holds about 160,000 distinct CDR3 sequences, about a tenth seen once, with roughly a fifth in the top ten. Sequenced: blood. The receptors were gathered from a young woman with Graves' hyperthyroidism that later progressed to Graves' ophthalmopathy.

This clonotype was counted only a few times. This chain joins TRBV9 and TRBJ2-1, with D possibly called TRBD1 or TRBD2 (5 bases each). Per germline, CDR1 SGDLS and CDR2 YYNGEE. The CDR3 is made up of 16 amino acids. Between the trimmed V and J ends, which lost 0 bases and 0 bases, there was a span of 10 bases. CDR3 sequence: CASSVAWGTSYNEQFF. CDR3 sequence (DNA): TGTGCCAGCAGCGTAGCATGGGGGACCTCCTACAATGAGCAGTTCTTC.

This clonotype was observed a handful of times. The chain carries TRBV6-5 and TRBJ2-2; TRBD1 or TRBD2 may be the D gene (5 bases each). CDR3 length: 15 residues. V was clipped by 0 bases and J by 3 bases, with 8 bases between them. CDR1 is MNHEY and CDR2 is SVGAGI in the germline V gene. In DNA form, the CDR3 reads TGTGCCAGCAGTTACTCGGGACCGCACACCGGGGAGCTGTTTTTT. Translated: CASSYSGPHTGELFF.

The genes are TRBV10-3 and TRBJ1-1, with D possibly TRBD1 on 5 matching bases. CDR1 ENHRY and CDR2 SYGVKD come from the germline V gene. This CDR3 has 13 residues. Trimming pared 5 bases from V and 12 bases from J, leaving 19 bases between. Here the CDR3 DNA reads TGTGCCATCAGTCCGATTCAGGGCCGTCGAACTTTCTTT. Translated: CAISPIQGRRTFF.

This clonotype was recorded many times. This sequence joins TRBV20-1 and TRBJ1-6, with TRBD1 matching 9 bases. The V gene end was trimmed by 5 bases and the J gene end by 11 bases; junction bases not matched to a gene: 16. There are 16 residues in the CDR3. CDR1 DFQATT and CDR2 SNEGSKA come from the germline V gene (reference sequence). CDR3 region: CSAPLPWGRDRAPLHF. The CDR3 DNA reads TGCAGTGCTCCCTTGCCTTGGGGGCGGGACAGGGCACCCCTCCACTTT.

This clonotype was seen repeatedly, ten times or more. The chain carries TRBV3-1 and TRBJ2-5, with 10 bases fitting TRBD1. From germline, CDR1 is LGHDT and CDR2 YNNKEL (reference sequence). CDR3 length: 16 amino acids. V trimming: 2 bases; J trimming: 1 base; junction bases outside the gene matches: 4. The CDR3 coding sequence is TGTGCCAGCAGCCAATCGGACAGGGGGTTCCAAGAGACCCAGTACTTC. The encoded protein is CASSQSDRGFQETQYF.

The DNA for the CDR3 is TGTGCCAGCAGTTCACAGGGAACCGGGGAGCTGTTTTTT. Protein: CASSSQGTGELFF. J is TRBJ2-2 and V is TRBV13; TRBD1 is a possible D gene (6 bases). The germline CDR1 and CDR2 sequences are PRHDT and FYEKMQ (reference sequence). The CDR3 covers 13 residues. The V end was cut by 6 bases, the J end by 5 bases, with 10 bases between.

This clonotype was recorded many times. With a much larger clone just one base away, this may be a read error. The CDR3 reads CASKSDNTEAFF. The CDR3 DNA is TGTGCCAGCAAGAGTGACAACACTGAAGCTTTCTTT. The chain uses TRBV2 and TRBJ1-1; D unresolved. The germline gives CDR1 SNHLY, CDR2 FYNNEI. V was trimmed by 7 bases and J by 2 bases, leaving 8 bases between them. This CDR3 has 12 amino acids.

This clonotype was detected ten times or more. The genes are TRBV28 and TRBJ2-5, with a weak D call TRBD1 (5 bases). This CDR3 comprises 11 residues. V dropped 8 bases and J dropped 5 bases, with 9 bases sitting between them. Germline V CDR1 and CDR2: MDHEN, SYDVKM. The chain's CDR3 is CASSKGETQYF. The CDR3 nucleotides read TGTGCCAGCTCGAAGGGGGAGACCCAGTACTTC.